Presented here are 19 T cell receptor beta chains from one specimen sequenced in a study of shared clonotypes between healthy human individuals. Clones were sequenced by immunoSEQ multiplex PCR, and TCRdb holds only the in-frame ones, with some missing. This sample has roughly 1,000,000 clones, with about four fifths found just once. The sequencing input was memory CD4+ T cells from PBMCs. Subset indicated: CD45RA-negative fraction. Receptors were obtained from a man between 18 and 29 years old in good health. Some clones in this sample may be carry-over from other donors' samples.

The CDR3 loop is CASSSTSASYNEQFF. CDR3 in DNA: TGCGCCAGCAGCTCGACTAGCGCCTCCTACAATGAGCAGTTCTTC. The chain joins TRBV5-1 to TRBJ2-1; 8 bases line up with TRBD2. There are 15 residues in the CDR3. V lost 3 bases and J lost 0; bases outside the gene matches: 2. Germline lookup yields CDR1 SGHRS and CDR2 YFSETQ.

In its sample, this clone was seen a few times. The sample contains more than one DNA sequence encoding this CDR3. V is TRBV5-1 and J is TRBJ2-5, with TRBD2 matching over 8 bases. This CDR3 contains 15 residues. Germline-derived CDR1 and CDR2 are SGHRS and YFSETQ. Trimming removed 0 bases from V and 5 bases from J; junction bases left unmatched: 6. For the CDR3, the DNA is TGCGCCAGCAGCTTGGTTGGGACTAGACAGGAGACCCAGTACTTC. It translates to CASSLVGTRQETQYF.

This clone has just a few counts. The chain joins TRBV4-1 to TRBJ2-2; TRBD2 matches at 8 bases. CDR3 length: 19 amino acids. The junction had 10 bases not matched to a gene; V was cut back by 1 base and J by 0 bases. Germline V gene data show CDR1 as MGHRA and CDR2 as YSYEKL. The CDR3 here is CASSQVPSGGLSNTGELFF. The CDR3 nucleotides read TGCGCCAGCAGCCAAGTGCCCAGCGGGGGACTCTCGAACACCGGGGAGCTGTTTTTT.

This chain connects TRBV11-3 to TRBJ2-2; TRBD2 matches 7 bases. The CDR3 contains 15 residues. After removal of 1 base from V and 5 bases from J, the junction contained 4 bases not matched to a gene. Germline values: CDR1 SGHNT, CDR2 YENEEA. The CDR3 sequence is CASSLGGLLTGELFF. The CDR3 region has the DNA TGTGCCAGCAGCTTAGGGGGACTATTAACCGGGGAGCTGTTTTTT. Full variable domain (outside the CDR3, taken from reference TRBV11-3 and TRBJ2-2): EAGVVQSPRYKIIEKKQPVAFWCNPISGHNTLYWYLQNLGQGPELLIRYENEEAVDDSQLPKDRFSAERLKGVDSTLKIQPAELGDSAVYLCASSLGGLLTGELFFGEGSRLTVL.

The chain is built from TRBV25-1 and TRBJ2-1; D perhaps matches TRBD2 (6 bases). Germline V lookup: CDR1 MGHDK, CDR2 SYGVNS. Deletions cut 5 bases from V and 12 bases from J, with 14 bases between. The CDR3 totals 12 residues. DNA of the CDR3: TGTGCCAGCAGTCGGGGGATGGGCGTGCAGTTCTTC. Amino acids: CASSRGMGVQFF.

The V and J genes are TRBV15 and TRBJ2-7, with 7 bases matching TRBD2. V lost 0 bases, J lost 6 bases, and 5 bases stayed unmatched. This CDR3 region has 14 residues. CDR1 and CDR2 (germline): LNHNV, YYDKDF (reference sequence). The CDR3 is CATSRDRGVFEQYF. CDR3 nucleotide sequence: TGTGCCACCAGCAGAGATCGGGGGGTTTTCGAGCAGTACTTC.

This clone was seen only a few times. The chain employs TRBV9 and TRBJ2-7, with 11 bases matching TRBD2. J gave up 7 bases and V 1 base, and 4 bases lay outside the gene matches. CDR3 length equals 14 residues. Germline V lookup: CDR1 SGDLS, CDR2 YYNGEE. For the CDR3, the DNA is TGTGCCAGCAGCGTACTAGCGGGGGGCGGAGAGCAGTACTTC. Protein product: CASSVLAGGGEQYF.

The V call is TRBV10-3, the J call TRBJ1-2, with D possibly TRBD1 on 5 matching bases. Germline V gene lookup returns CDR1 ENHRY and CDR2 SYGVKD. There are 15 residues in the CDR3. Trimming stripped 0 bases from V and 2 bases from J, with 10 bases between. The CDR3 is CAISESGGRNYGYTF. The DNA of the CDR3 is TGTGCCATCAGTGAGTCGGGGGGTAGGAACTATGGCTACACCTTC.

The gene calls are TRBV5-4 and TRBJ2-7; D possibly corresponds to TRBD2 (6 bases). This CDR3 contains 15 residues. CDR1 is SGHNT, CDR2 YYREEE, per germline (reference sequence). Deletions cut 2 bases from V and 0 bases from J, with 12 bases between. The CDR3 is CASSLGGASSYEQYF. The CDR3 DNA follows: TGTGCCAGCAGCTTAGGCGGGGCGAGCTCCTACGAGCAGTACTTC.

The sample holds a few counts of this clone. The V call is TRBV7-9, the J call TRBJ2-5, with D possibly TRBD1 on 6 matching bases. Trimming removed 3 bases at V and 5 bases at J, with 13 bases between. The CDR3 is made up of 14 amino acids. Germline-derived CDR1 and CDR2 are SEHNR and FQNEAQ (reference sequence). The CDR3: CASSFGTGHETQYF. Here the CDR3 DNA reads TGTGCCAGCAGCTTCGGAACAGGGCATGAGACCCAGTACTTC.

This clone was seen ten or more times. CDR3 sequence: CASSIAGTTTEQYF. CDR3 DNA sequence: TGTGCCAGCAGCATCGCCGGGACCACGACCGAGCAGTACTTC. The rearrangement links TRBV5-6 to TRBJ2-7, with D perhaps being TRBD1 or TRBD2 (5 bases each). Trimming shortened V by 4 bases and J by 6 bases, and 17 bases separated the two germline ends. CDR3 size: 14 residues. Germline CDR1 SGHDT, CDR2 YYEEEE.

This clone was observed many times. This sequence joins TRBV5-1 and TRBJ1-1, with a possible D match to TRBD1 (5 bases). The CDR3 contains 14 residues. Germline V lookup: CDR1 SGHRS, CDR2 YFSETQ. Trimming took off 5 bases at V and 3 bases at J, with 14 bases between the two ends. DNA of the CDR3: TGCGCCAGCAGTTACTCCCGGGGGGACACTGAAGCTTTCTTT. Its translation is CASSYSRGDTEAFF.

The rearrangement joins TRBV10-1 to TRBJ1-3; D gene uncertain. Per the germline V gene, CDR1 is WNHNN and CDR2 is SYGVQD (reference sequence). The CDR3 covers 15 residues. V was shortened by 8 bases and J by 0 bases, with 14 bases between the two germline ends. In DNA form, the CDR3 reads TGCGCCAGCCACGCCCGAAGCTGCTCTGGAAACACCATATATTTT. Translated, it gives CASHARSCSGNTIYF.

Note on this clone: Other DNA sequences in the same sample also yield this CDR3. This CDR3 reads CASSVAGVDQPQHF. CDR3 in DNA: TGTGCCAGCAGCGTAGCAGGGGTTGATCAGCCCCAGCATTTT. This rearrangement joins TRBV9 to TRBJ1-5; TRBD1 might be the D (6 bases). CDR1 and CDR2 from the germline V gene are SGDLS and YYNGEE. This CDR3 is built from 14 residues. Trimming took off 0 bases at V and 5 bases at J, with 9 bases between the two ends.

The CDR3: CASRSLNEQYF. The CDR3 DNA follows: TGTGCCAGCAGATCTCTCAACGAGCAGTACTTC. The V call is TRBV28, the J call TRBJ2-7; no clear D gene. Germline CDR1 and CDR2: MDHEN and SYDVKM. The CDR3 loop spans 11 amino acids. Trimming removed 6 bases from V and 5 bases from J, with 8 bases in between.

V is TRBV27 and J is TRBJ1-2; tentative D call: TRBD1 (5 bases). From germline, CDR1 is MNHEY and CDR2 SMNVEV (reference sequence). V was trimmed by 3 bases and J by 8 bases, leaving 10 bases between them. The CDR3 runs 12 residues. The CDR3 sequence is CASSLPGRGYTF. In DNA form, the CDR3 reads TGTGCCAGCAGTTTGCCAGGGAGGGGCTACACCTTC.

The gene calls are TRBV7-2 and TRBJ2-7, with 15 bases identical to TRBD2. The CDR3 runs to 15 residues. CDR1 and CDR2 from the germline V gene are SGHTA and FQGNSA. V was pared by 4 bases and J by 6 bases, with 4 bases of the junction left unmatched. In DNA, the CDR3 is TGTGCCAGCAGCTCGGGGACTAGCGGGAGGCCCGAGCAGTACTTC. This gives the protein CASSSGTSGRPEQYF.

This chain uses TRBV11-3 with TRBJ2-1; no clear D gene. Trimming stripped 1 base from V and 7 bases from J, with 11 bases between. The length of the CDR3 is 14 residues. CDR1 is SGHNT and CDR2 is YENEEA in the germline V gene. CDR3 coding DNA: TGTGCCAGCAGCTTAGGTGGGGATAAAAATGAGCAGTTCTTC. It codes for CASSLGGDKNEQFF.

V gene TRBV28 combines with J gene TRBJ2-5; 7 bases match TRBD2. The trim removed 7 bases at V and 3 bases at J, leaving 11 bases unmatched. The germline V gene encodes CDR1 MDHEN and CDR2 SYDVKM. The CDR3 totals 15 residues. The CDR3 here is CASTNRVGGEETQYF. The CDR3, as DNA: TGTGCCAGCACCAACCGGGTGGGGGGGGAAGAGACCCAGTACTTC.